The 3 T cell receptor beta chains below come from one sample, sequenced in a study of blood T cell repertoires in COVID-19. TCRdb keeps only in-frame clones here, not all; method: immunoSEQ multiplex PCR. Of some 400,000 clones in the sample, around 87% are singletons; the top ten hold 1% to 1.5%. Material: PBMCs or T cells enriched from blood (not recorded which). The receptors originated from a man in his thirties or forties who had recovered from COVID-19.

The chain uses TRBV15 and TRBJ1-5; D possibly corresponds to TRBD1 (5 bases). Per germline, CDR1 LNHNV and CDR2 YYDKDF (reference sequence). V dropped 0 bases and J dropped 10 bases, with 13 bases sitting between them. The CDR3 totals 14 residues. The CDR3 DNA follows: TGTGCCACCAGCAGAGATCGGGGGGTTCGACCCCAGCATTTT. It yields the protein CATSRDRGVRPQHF.

J is TRBJ1-1 and V is TRBV29-1; D is perhaps TRBD1 (5 bases). V lost 6 bases to trimming and J lost 2 bases, with 16 bases between them. The germline V gene encodes CDR1 SQVTM and CDR2 ANQGSEA. CDR3 size: 14 residues. Here the CDR3 reads CSVAGGVQNTEAFF. The DNA of the CDR3 is TGCAGCGTCGCCGGGGGGGTTCAAAACACTGAAGCTTTCTTT.

Here the CDR3 reads CASSYTTETGLRQPQHF. Written as DNA, the CDR3 is TGTGCCAGCAGTTATACTACCGAAACAGGGTTGAGACAGCCCCAGCATTTT. The rearrangement joins TRBV6-2 or TRBV6-3 to TRBJ1-5; TRBD1 is a possible D gene (6 bases). CDR1 is MNHEY, CDR2 SVGEGT, per germline. This CDR3 comprises 17 residues. V was shortened by 3 bases and J by 7 bases, with 22 bases between the two germline ends.